This T cell receptor beta chain is from a study of identical twins. MiXCR was run by TCRdb on the 5' RACE reads, yielding one entry per CDR3 protein. The sample shows about 690,000 distinct CDR3 sequences, roughly 6% of them seen only once. Many counts were recorded for this clonotype. Sequenced input: naive T cells sorted from blood. The TCR was taken from a man between 18 and 35 years old in good health.

In DNA form, the CDR3 reads TGCAGCGTTGCAGGGAGGGCAAAGACTGAAGCTTTCTTT. Translated, it gives CSVAGRAKTEAFF. V is TRBV29-1 and J is TRBJ1-1; weak D call: TRBD1 (5 bases). This CDR3 region has 13 residues. The germline V gene has CDR1 SQVTM and CDR2 ANQGSEA. V was clipped by 4 bases and J by 5 bases, with 14 bases between them.